A single sample gave rise to the 6 T cell receptor beta chains below, sequenced in a study of blood T cell repertoires in COVID-19. Clones were sequenced by immunoSEQ multiplex PCR, and TCRdb holds only the in-frame ones, with some missing. This sample has nearly 350,000 clones, with approximately 84% found just once. The sequenced sample consisted of PBMCs or T cells enriched from blood (not recorded which). The receptor set was obtained from a woman aged 30 to 39 who had recovered from COVID-19.

The rearrangement uses TRBV19 and TRBJ2-5, with 12 bases aligning to TRBD1. Germline loops: CDR1 LNHDA, CDR2 SQIVND (reference sequence). There are 14 residues in the CDR3. Trimming at V came to 4 bases and at J to 4 bases, leaving 1 base not matched to a gene. DNA of the CDR3: TGTGCCAGTAGTAGGGACAGGGGGCGAGAGACCCAGTACTTC. Protein sequence: CASSRDRGRETQYF.

The chain couples TRBV4-1 to TRBJ2-5; 9 nucleotides match TRBD2. The CDR3 consists of 18 residues. Unmatched junction bases numbered 16, after V lost 3 bases and J lost 5 bases. Germline CDR1 reads MGHRA; CDR2 reads YSYEKL. Here the CDR3 DNA reads TGCGCCAGCAGCCATACACCAGGAGCGGGGGGTTCGCGGGAGACCCAGTACTTC. Translation: CASSHTPGAGGSRETQYF.

V usage is TRBV5-1 and J usage is TRBJ1-4, with 8 bases lining up with TRBD1. The CDR3 contains 15 residues. J gave up 4 bases and V 2 bases, and 4 bases lay outside the gene matches. The germline V gene has CDR1 SGHRS and CDR2 YFSETQ. CDR3 in DNA: TGCGCCAGCAGCTTTGACAGGGGTTATAATGAAAAACTGTTTTTT. Protein product: CASSFDRGYNEKLFF.

This rearrangement joins TRBV5-8 to TRBJ2-7; tentatively, D is TRBD2 (5 bases). CDR1 is SGHTS and CDR2 is YDEGEE in the germline V gene. The V and J ends lost 5 bases and 3 bases respectively, with 15 bases between them. The CDR3 is 14 amino acids. This CDR3 reads CASRPTAGDYEQYF. CDR3 in DNA: TGTGCCAGCAGACCGACCGCCGGGGACTACGAGCAGTACTTC.

J is TRBJ1-1 and V is TRBV3-1 (or the pseudogene TRBV3-2); D unresolved. The CDR3 has 17 residues. Germline V gene sequence: CDR1 LGHDT, CDR2 YNNKEL (reference sequence). V was trimmed by 0 bases and J by 0 bases, leaving 14 bases between them. CDR3 protein: CASSQDRGMTMNTEAFF. As DNA, the CDR3 is TGTGCCAGCAGCCAAGATCGGGGTATGACGATGAACACTGAAGCTTTCTTT.

This chain connects TRBV10-3 to TRBJ2-7; a weak D match, TRBD1 (5 bases). The CDR3 consists of 16 residues. Germline V CDR1 and CDR2: ENHRY, SYGVKD. Deletions cut 3 bases from V and 5 bases from J, with 20 bases between. This chain's CDR3 is CAISESGRAQIDEQYF. CDR3 coding DNA: TGTGCCATCAGTGAAAGTGGCAGGGCCCAGATTGACGAGCAGTACTTC.